The 5 T cell receptor beta chains presented below share a single source sample, sequenced in a study of radiation and T cells in renal cell carcinoma. Time point described: baseline pretreatment blood. Treatment here: 15 Gy SBRT to primary tumor, nephrectomy 4 weeks later. TCRdb keeps only in-frame clones here, not all; method: immunoSEQ multiplex PCR. Of some 120,000 clones in the sample, roughly 80% were seen once. The sample consisted of blood, taken from a patient whose treatment included radiotherapy and nephrectomy. The receptors here all came from a woman in her fifties or sixties with renal cell carcinoma.

The rearrangement links TRBV6-1 to TRBJ1-6; D is possibly TRBD1 (5 bases). V was cut by 3 bases and J by 14 bases, with 20 bases left in between. This CDR3 contains 15 residues. In germline, CDR1 is MNHNS, CDR2 SASEGT. This CDR3 is CASSEISGAPDSLHF. In nucleotides, the CDR3 is TGTGCCAGCAGTGAGATAAGCGGGGCTCCAGATTCCCTCCACTTT.

The chain is built from TRBV6-6 and TRBJ2-7; 9 bases agree with TRBD1. The CDR3 is 15 amino acids. Germline V gene sequence: CDR1 MNHNY, CDR2 SVGAGI (reference sequence). J lost 1 base, V lost 6 bases, and 7 bases had no gene match. The CDR3 protein is CASRPGTGRSYEQYF. The CDR3 DNA reads TGTGCCAGCAGGCCGGGGACAGGGCGGTCCTACGAGCAGTACTTC.

This clone was counted a few times. The chain is built from TRBV4-1 and TRBJ2-7; TRBD1 is a possible D gene (6 bases). Germline CDR1 and CDR2: MGHRA and YSYEKL. The CDR3 totals 15 residues. The V gene lost 0 bases and the J gene lost 0 bases, with 9 bases spanning the gap. CDR3 amino acids: CASSQDRGSSYEQYF. The CDR3 DNA sequence: TGCGCCAGCAGCCAAGATAGGGGGAGCTCCTACGAGCAGTACTTC.

The chain is built from TRBV5-1 and TRBJ2-2; D gene uncertain. Per the germline V gene, CDR1 is SGHRS and CDR2 is YFSETQ. V lost 5 bases and J lost 5, with 7 bases in between. This CDR3 comprises 12 residues. The CDR3 region has the DNA TGCGCCAGCAGTACAATAACCGGGGAGCTGTTTTTT. Translation: CASSTITGELFF.

The rearrangement links TRBV6-5 to TRBJ1-5, with no clear D. V lost 2 bases and J 6 bases, leaving 8 bases between the germline ends. Germline CDR1 MNHEY, CDR2 SVGAGI. The CDR3 consists of 13 residues. This chain's CDR3 is CASSYAIGQPQHF. The CDR3 bases are TGTGCCAGCAGTTACGCGATCGGTCAGCCCCAGCATTTT.